These T cell receptor beta chains were read from a single sample in a study of neurological immune-mediated disorders. TCRdb re-called the 5' RACE reads through MiXCR, storing one row per CDR3 protein. The sample consists of about 48,000 distinct CDR3 sequences, roughly 13% of them appearing once. The sample comprised PBMCs. The receptors were gathered from a male donor with HTLV-1-associated myelopathy (HAM/TSP). The CDR3 runs from the conserved cysteine through the conserved F or W. The order of the fields is J gene, D gene, clone size, V gene, CDR3 protein, CDR3 DNA. D genes are given only for firm matches. The size field is filled for only some rows; it gives once, few, many or a size class.

j_call: TRBJ2-1; d_call: TRBD1; clone_size: many; v_call: TRBV10-3; cdr3_aa: CAISEGQGVIEQFF; cdr3_nt: TGTGCCATCAGTGAGGGACAGGGGGTAATTGAGCAGTTCTTC
j_call: TRBJ1-5; d_call: TRBD1; clone_size: many; v_call: TRBV12-3/TRBV12-4; cdr3_aa: CASSTRDRASQPQHF; cdr3_nt: TGTGCCAGCAGTACCCGGGACAGGGCTAGTCAGCCCCAGCATTTT
j_call: TRBJ2-1; d_call: NA; clone_size: many; v_call: TRBV20-1; cdr3_aa: CSAAGTSYNEQFF; cdr3_nt: TGCAGTGCCGCCGGGACTTCCTACAATGAGCAGTTCTTC
j_call: TRBJ1-1; d_call: NA; clone_size: many; v_call: TRBV20-1; cdr3_aa: CSATRTDTEAFF; cdr3_nt: TGCAGTGCTACCAGGACGGATACTGAAGCTTTCTTT
j_call: TRBJ2-7; d_call: NA; clone_size: many; v_call: TRBV10-3; cdr3_aa: CAISASYEQYF; cdr3_nt: TGTGCCATCAGTGCTAGCTACGAGCAGTACTTC
j_call: TRBJ2-3; d_call: NA; clone_size: many; v_call: TRBV6-5; cdr3_aa: CASREGGRADTQYF; cdr3_nt: TGTGCCAGCCGAGAAGGGGGTAGGGCAGATACGCAGTATTTT
j_call: TRBJ1-1; d_call: NA; clone_size: many; v_call: TRBV20-1; cdr3_aa: CSADRSTEAFF; cdr3_nt: TGCAGTGCTGACAGGAGTACTGAAGCTTTCTTT
j_call: TRBJ2-3; d_call: NA; clone_size: NA; v_call: TRBV5-1; cdr3_aa: CASAPLGFTGGTDTQYF; cdr3_nt: TGCGCCAGCGCCCCCCTCGGGTTTACGGGGGGCACAGATACGCAGTATTTT
j_call: TRBJ2-7; d_call: NA; clone_size: many; v_call: TRBV7-9; cdr3_aa: CASSLGLVEQYF; cdr3_nt: TGTGCCAGCAGTCTAGGGCTGGTCGAGCAGTACTTC
j_call: TRBJ2-3; d_call: NA; clone_size: many; v_call: TRBV27; cdr3_aa: CASGPAWPNTQYF; cdr3_nt: TGTGCCAGCGGGCCCGCGTGGCCGAATACGCAGTATTTT
j_call: TRBJ2-5; d_call: TRBD1; clone_size: many; v_call: TRBV5-1; cdr3_aa: CASSFTLGQGGETQYF; cdr3_nt: TGCGCCAGCAGTTTTACCCTGGGACAGGGCGGGGAGACCCAGTACTTC
j_call: TRBJ1-2; d_call: TRBD1; clone_size: many; v_call: TRBV12-3/TRBV12-4; cdr3_aa: CASSIRQGMGRNYGYTF; cdr3_nt: TGTGCCAGCAGTATTAGACAGGGGATGGGGCGTAACTATGGCTACACCTTC
j_call: TRBJ2-5; d_call: NA; clone_size: many; v_call: TRBV20-1; cdr3_aa: CSARGGSKETQYF; cdr3_nt: TGCAGTGCTAGAGGGGGCTCGAAAGAGACCCAGTACTTC
j_call: TRBJ1-2; d_call: TRBD1; clone_size: many; v_call: TRBV20-1; cdr3_aa: CSAKVGTGDGYGYTF; cdr3_nt: TGCAGTGCTAAAGTCGGGACAGGGGACGGCTATGGCTACACCTTC
j_call: TRBJ1-4; d_call: NA; clone_size: many; v_call: TRBV4-2; cdr3_aa: CASSQAATATNEKLFF; cdr3_nt: TGTGCCAGCAGCCAAGCTGCGACTGCAACTAATGAAAAACTGTTTTTT
j_call: TRBJ2-1; d_call: NA; clone_size: many; v_call: TRBV20-1; cdr3_aa: CSARADEQFF; cdr3_nt: TGCAGTGCTAGGGCGGATGAGCAGTTCTTC
j_call: TRBJ2-7; d_call: NA; clone_size: many; v_call: TRBV5-1; cdr3_aa: CASSFGRNIGGREIYEQYF; cdr3_nt: TGCGCCAGCAGCTTTGGTCGGAACATTGGCGGAAGAGAAATCTACGAGCAGTACTTC
j_call: TRBJ1-6; d_call: TRBD1; clone_size: many; v_call: TRBV6-5; cdr3_aa: CASSYRGTAIKNSPLHF; cdr3_nt: TGTGCCAGCAGTTATCGCGGGACAGCCATCAAAAATTCACCCCTCCACTTT
j_call: TRBJ1-1; d_call: NA; clone_size: many; v_call: TRBV5-1; cdr3_aa: CASSLGMGNTEAFF; cdr3_nt: TGCGCCAGCAGCTTAGGGATGGGGAACACTGAAGCTTTCTTT
j_call: TRBJ2-5; d_call: TRBD1; clone_size: medium-sized; v_call: TRBV10-3; cdr3_aa: CAITPGQGSLETQYF; cdr3_nt: TGTGCCATCACCCCGGGACAGGGGAGTTTGGAGACCCAGTACTTC
j_call: TRBJ2-5; d_call: TRBD2; clone_size: many; v_call: TRBV11-2; cdr3_aa: CASSFGWLAGGNPEETQYF; cdr3_nt: TGTGCCAGCAGCTTTGGTTGGCTAGCGGGGGGGAACCCCGAAGAGACCCAGTACTTC
j_call: TRBJ2-7; d_call: TRBD1; clone_size: many; v_call: TRBV6-2/TRBV6-3; cdr3_aa: CASSATGTGVYEQYF; cdr3_nt: TGTGCCAGCAGTGCCACCGGGACAGGAGTCTACGAGCAGTACTTC
j_call: TRBJ2-2; d_call: NA; clone_size: many; v_call: TRBV9; cdr3_aa: CASSSFHAATGELFF; cdr3_nt: TGTGCCAGCAGCTCCTTTCACGCCGCCACCGGGGAGCTGTTTTTT
j_call: TRBJ1-2; d_call: NA; clone_size: many; v_call: TRBV20-1; cdr3_aa: CSAREGHRVVGYTF; cdr3_nt: TGCAGTGCTAGAGAGGGGCACAGGGTTGTCGGCTACACCTTC
j_call: TRBJ1-2; d_call: NA; clone_size: many; v_call: TRBV4-1; cdr3_aa: CASSQDGGYTF; cdr3_nt: TGCGCCAGCAGCCAAGATGGCGGCTACACCTTC
j_call: TRBJ1-1; d_call: NA; clone_size: many; v_call: TRBV9; cdr3_aa: CASSVVGGSTEAFF; cdr3_nt: TGTGCCAGCAGCGTAGTGGGGGGATCCACTGAAGCTTTCTTT
j_call: TRBJ1-2; d_call: NA; clone_size: many; v_call: TRBV5-8; cdr3_aa: CASSPKSTVSGYTF; cdr3_nt: TGTGCCAGCAGCCCGAAATCGACAGTATCTGGCTACACCTTC
j_call: TRBJ2-1; d_call: NA; clone_size: NA; v_call: TRBV7-9; cdr3_aa: CASSFLAGDNNEQFF; cdr3_nt: TGTGCCAGCAGCTTTCTGGCTGGGGACAACAATGAGCAGTTCTTC
j_call: TRBJ1-6; d_call: NA; clone_size: many; v_call: TRBV12-3/TRBV12-4; cdr3_aa: CASSLGTENSPLHF; cdr3_nt: TGTGCCAGCAGCCTCGGGACTGAGAATTCACCCCTCCACTTT
j_call: TRBJ1-2; d_call: NA; clone_size: many; v_call: TRBV12-3/TRBV12-4; cdr3_aa: CASSFRQGYGYTF; cdr3_nt: TGTGCCAGCAGTTTCCGGCAGGGCTATGGCTACACCTTC
j_call: TRBJ1-1; d_call: NA; clone_size: many; v_call: TRBV3-1; cdr3_aa: CASSQSEGFTEAFF; cdr3_nt: TGTGCCAGCAGCCAGAGTGAGGGATTCACTGAAGCTTTCTTT
j_call: TRBJ2-7; d_call: NA; clone_size: many; v_call: TRBV6-2/TRBV6-3; cdr3_aa: CASSGRFRHYEQYF; cdr3_nt: TGTGCCAGCAGCGGACGGTTCAGGCATTACGAGCAGTACTTC
j_call: TRBJ2-2; d_call: TRBD2; clone_size: medium-sized; v_call: TRBV7-2; cdr3_aa: CASSQERGETGELFF; cdr3_nt: TGTGCCAGCAGCCAAGAGCGGGGGGAAACCGGGGAGCTGTTTTTT
j_call: TRBJ1-2; d_call: NA; clone_size: many; v_call: TRBV20-1; cdr3_aa: CSASPNHYGYTF; cdr3_nt: TGCAGTGCTTCCCCGAATCACTATGGCTACACCTTC
j_call: TRBJ1-2; d_call: NA; clone_size: many; v_call: TRBV7-9; cdr3_aa: CASSFAVFQGYTF; cdr3_nt: TGTGCCAGCAGCTTTGCGGTTTTTCAGGGCTACACCTTC
j_call: TRBJ2-3; d_call: TRBD1; clone_size: NA; v_call: TRBV9; cdr3_aa: CASRVGQGRTDTQYF; cdr3_nt: TGTGCCAGCAGGGTAGGACAGGGCCGGACGGATACGCAGTATTTT
j_call: TRBJ1-5; d_call: TRBD1; clone_size: many; v_call: TRBV12-3/TRBV12-4; cdr3_aa: CASRGTGNQPQHF; cdr3_nt: TGTGCCAGCAGGGGGACAGGCAATCAGCCCCAGCATTTT
j_call: TRBJ2-7; d_call: NA; clone_size: many; v_call: TRBV3-1; cdr3_aa: CASSRGQSLEQYF; cdr3_nt: TGTGCCAGCAGTCGGGGACAAAGCCTCGAGCAGTACTTC
j_call: TRBJ2-7; d_call: NA; clone_size: many; v_call: TRBV18; cdr3_aa: CASSPNGGEQYF; cdr3_nt: TGTGCCAGCTCACCGAACGGCGGCGAGCAGTACTTC
j_call: TRBJ1-4; d_call: NA; clone_size: many; v_call: TRBV7-2; cdr3_aa: CASSLAWGPTNEKLFF; cdr3_nt: TGTGCCAGCAGCTTAGCGTGGGGCCCAACTAATGAAAAACTGTTTTTT